The rows below give T cell receptor beta chains drawn from one sample of a study of regulatory T cells in long-lasting Graves disease. TCRdb re-analysed the multiplex PCR reads in MiXCR, keeping a single row per CDR3 protein. The sample has approximately 490,000 distinct CDR3 sequences, around 15% seen once. The same data also went into a second study, on T cells in Graves' hyperthyroidism and ophthalmopathy.

Sequences were derived from peripheral blood mononuclear cells (PBMCs), sampled at new diagnosis, from a patient treated with antithyroid drugs. The receptors stem from a man between 40 and 49 years old with Graves disease. The CDR3 runs from the conserved cysteine through the conserved F or W. A D gene is named only where the DNA matches it firmly. Not every row has a clone size; where given, it reads once, few, many or a size class.

J	size	D	V	CDR3	DNA
TRBJ2-5	many	-	TRBV3-1	CASSQGFRSAETQYF	TGTGCCAGCAGCCAGGGATTCAGGAGTGCGGAGACCCAGTACTTC
TRBJ2-7	many	TRBD1	TRBV7-9	CASSFRDRGNSEQYF	TGTGCCAGCAGCTTCCGGGACAGGGGTAATTCCGAGCAGTACTTC
TRBJ2-3	many	TRBD1	TRBV6-2/TRBV6-3	CASSARDRVGDTQYF	TGTGCCAGCAGTGCCCGGGACAGGGTAGGAGATACGCAGTATTTT
TRBJ1-2	-	TRBD1	TRBV6-5	CASSYADRVFYGYTF	TGTGCCAGCAGTTACGCGGACAGGGTATTCTATGGCTACACCTTC
TRBJ1-5	-	TRBD1	TRBV7-8	CASSPTTGRNNQPQHF	TGTGCCAGCAGCCCGACGACAGGGCGGAACAATCAGCCCCAGCATTTT
TRBJ2-7	many	TRBD2	TRBV10-3	CAIGPAGGSYEQYF	TGTGCCATCGGACCAGCGGGAGGATCCTACGAGCAGTACTTC
TRBJ1-5	few	-	TRBV9	CASSVAGGSQPQHF	TGTGCCAGCAGCGTAGCGGGTGGGAGTCAGCCCCAGCATTTT
TRBJ2-7	-	TRBD1	TRBV7-9	CASSTIQGPSEQYF	TGTGCCAGCAGCACAATACAGGGGCCCAGCGAGCAGTACTTC
TRBJ1-6	many	-	TRBV28	CASSFSDTQSPLHF	TGTGCCAGCAGTTTTTCGGATACGCAATCACCCCTCCACTTT
TRBJ1-2	many	-	TRBV2	CASSEAGAGGVGYTF	TGTGCCAGCAGTGAAGCAGGTGCAGGCGGCGTTGGCTACACCTTC
TRBJ2-5	-	-	TRBV30	CAWSAFSTATQYF	TGTGCCTGGAGTGCCTTTTCGACAGCGACCCAGTACTTC
TRBJ2-7	few	-	TRBV10-3	CAISESNRAWGYF	TGTGCCATCAGTGAGTCTAACAGGGCCTGGGGGTACTTC
TRBJ1-5	many	-	TRBV2	CASSEGLANQPQHF	TGTGCCAGCAGTGAGGGGTTGGCCAATCAGCCCCAGCATTTT
TRBJ1-4	-	TRBD1	TRBV29-1	CSVEDLRQGGEKLFF	TGCAGCGTTGAAGATCTTAGGCAGGGGGGTGAAAAACTGTTTTTT
TRBJ2-2	-	TRBD2	TRBV14	CASSSLADNTGELFF	TGTGCCAGCAGCTCACTAGCGGATAACACCGGGGAGCTGTTTTTT
TRBJ2-2	-	-	TRBV28	CASSLTSGEPGELFF	TGTGCCAGCAGTTTGACCTCGGGAGAACCCGGGGAGCTGTTTTTT
TRBJ1-6	-	-	TRBV12-3/TRBV12-4	CASSLMGMNSPLHF	TGTGCCAGCAGTTTAATGGGGATGAATTCACCCCTCCACTTT
TRBJ1-5	many	-	TRBV6-2/TRBV6-3	CASSSTATDSNQPQHF	TGTGCCAGCAGTTCTACCGCGACGGATAGCAATCAGCCCCAGCATTTT
TRBJ2-7	many	-	TRBV7-9	CASSLEGPGEQYF	TGTGCCAGCAGCTTAGAGGGGCCTGGGGAGCAGTACTTC
TRBJ1-1	-	-	TRBV19	CASSPRRILNTEAFF	TGTGCCAGTAGTCCCCGACGGATCCTGAACACTGAAGCTTTCTTT
TRBJ1-3	-	-	TRBV11-2	CASSQHRSASGNTIYF	TGTGCCAGCAGCCAACACAGGTCTGCCTCTGGAAACACCATATATTTT
TRBJ1-2	few	-	TRBV12-3/TRBV12-4	CASSLVDTYYYGYTF	TGTGCCAGCAGTTTAGTCGACACATATTACTATGGCTACACCTTC